This TCR beta chain was captured by sequencing in a study of Ad26.COV2.S vaccination and SARS-CoV-2 variants. J lost 7 bases, V lost 3 bases, and 4 bases had no gene match. The CDR3 has 15 amino acids. Germline CDR1 and CDR2: SGHDN and FVKESK. Study conclusions and caveats: Comparability of non-spike TCR breadth was observed across vaccine and placebo recipients. Substantial post-vaccination breadth of spike-specific CD8+ and CD4+ T cell responses was reported.

Treatment in this sample: over 15 received Ad26.COV2.S at low or high dose, single or two shots; 5 received placebo; per-sample allocation not given. Day 63 after the first vaccine or placebo injection was the time point for sampling. Adults aged 18-55 years in Boston included the donor. As to this clone: Its antigen is unidentified.

Method: immunoSEQ multiplex PCR; TCRdb's copy keeps in-frame clones and lacks some. The sample carries some 640,000 clones, 89% recorded once. The genes are TRBV14 and TRBJ2-5, with 14 bases fitting TRBD2. The sequence was collected from a person aged 18-65 years who received the Ad26.COV2.S COVID-19 vaccine or a placebo. The input for sequencing was peripheral blood, taken in a trial of Ad26.COV2.S vaccine versus placebo. Here the CDR3 DNA reads TGTGCCAGCAGCCAGACTAGCGGGAGGGCCGGGACCCAGTACTTC. Its translation is CASSQTSGRAGTQYF.